These 3 T cell receptor beta chains share one sample of origin, sequenced in a study of spatial heterogeneity in lung cancer. Stated time point: sample taken at primary tumor resection. Via MiXCR, TCRdb re-called the 5' RACE reads, giving one row per CDR3 protein. The table records tens of thousands of distinct CDR3 sequences, approximately 12% of them present only once. The sample here was PBMCs, taken at surgery. These receptors were collected from a male donor with early-stage non-small cell lung cancer.

This clonotype was seen only once. The V and J genes are TRBV28 and TRBJ2-7, with TRBD1 as a possible D gene (5 bases). CDR3 size: 14 residues. The germline V and J ends were trimmed by 6 bases and 0 bases, with 12 bases remaining between them. Germline V gene data show CDR1 as MDHEN and CDR2 as SYDVKM. CDR3 sequence (DNA): TGTGCCAGCAGCCGGACACAGAGCTCCTACGAGCAGTACTTC. Encoded protein: CASSRTQSSYEQYF.

This clonotype has ten or more counts. The chain employs TRBV7-2 and TRBJ2-3; D perhaps matches TRBD2 (6 bases). This CDR3 has 16 amino acids. Germline values: CDR1 SGHTA, CDR2 FQGNSA. Trimming left V 1 base short and J 2 bases short, with 13 bases between. This CDR3 reads CASSLEGRRATDTQYF. As DNA, the CDR3 is TGTGCCAGCAGCTTAGAGGGCCGGAGGGCCACAGATACGCAGTATTTT.

V and J are TRBV19 and TRBJ2-2; 8 nucleotides agree with TRBD2. Germline V gene data show CDR1 as LNHDA and CDR2 as SQIVND (reference sequence). The CDR3 has 14 amino acids. V gave up 9 bases and J gave up 4 bases; unmatched junction bases: 7. This CDR3 reads CASTGLESTGELFF. DNA of the CDR3: TGTGCCAGCACGGGACTAGAAAGCACCGGGGAGCTGTTTTTT.